A selection of T cell receptor beta chains follows, all from one sample in a study of blood T cell repertoires in COVID-19. Assay: immunoSEQ multiplex PCR; the TCRdb copy retains only in-frame clones and omits some. This sample has approximately 470,000 clones, with around 90% found just once. The sample consisted of PBMCs or T cells enriched from blood (not recorded which). The receptors were sampled from a woman under 30 who had recovered from COVID-19. The CDR3 runs from the conserved cysteine through the conserved F or W. A D gene is named only where the DNA matches it firmly. Clone sizes are given selectively: once, few, many, or a class where the clone is expanded.

TRBD1	-	TRBV28	TRBJ1-1	CASSYPGQGAKNTEAFF	TGTGCCAGCAGTTATCCCGGACAGGGGGCAAAGAACACTGAAGCTTTCTTT
-	-	TRBV20-1	TRBJ2-7	CSASSDLQGGYEQYF	TGCAGTGCTAGTAGCGATCTCCAGGGGGGATACGAGCAGTACTTC
TRBD1	once	TRBV4-1	TRBJ2-7	CASSPDRDRENSYEQYF	TGCGCCAGTAGCCCGGACCGGGACAGGGAAAACTCCTACGAGCAGTACTTC
-	-	TRBV9	TRBJ1-2	CASSVDGRDYGYTF	TGTGCCAGCAGCGTAGACGGCAGGGATTATGGCTACACCTTC
-	-	TRBV6-1	TRBJ2-1	CASSEGAGYNEQFF	TGTGCCAGCAGTGAGGGGGCTGGCTACAATGAGCAGTTCTTC
-	-	TRBV10-1	TRBJ1-1	CASSEGDTEAFF	TGCGCCAGCAGTGAAGGAGACACTGAAGCTTTCTTT
-	-	TRBV28	TRBJ1-2	CASLSEGVRSYGYTF	TGTGCCAGCCTTAGTGAAGGGGTTAGAAGCTATGGCTACACCTTC
TRBD1	-	TRBV27	TRBJ1-2	CASSPTGVYGYTF	TGTGCCAGCAGCCCAACAGGGGTTTATGGCTACACCTTC
-	-	TRBV6-5	TRBJ1-1	CASSLQGSNTEAFF	TGTGCCAGCAGCCTACAGGGTTCGAACACTGAAGCTTTCTTT
-	-	TRBV6-5	TRBJ1-1	CASSTPGSETEAFF	TGTGCCAGCAGTACCCCCGGGTCTGAGACTGAAGCTTTCTTT
-	once	TRBV12-3/TRBV12-4	TRBJ2-5	CASSLPGRQTQYF	TGTGCCAGCAGTTTGCCTGGGAGGCAGACCCAGTACTTC
-	-	TRBV9	TRBJ2-1	CASSPGNQYNEQFF	TGTGCCAGCAGCCCGGGAAACCAATACAATGAGCAGTTCTTC
TRBD2	-	TRBV19	TRBJ2-2	CASSMIAGSGTGELFF	TGTGCCAGTAGTATGATAGCGGGGAGTGGGACCGGGGAGCTGTTTTTT
-	-	TRBV6-2/TRBV6-3	TRBJ1-2	CASSPGLNYGYTF	TGTGCCAGCAGCCCGGGGCTTAACTATGGCTACACCTTC
-	-	TRBV9	TRBJ2-2	CASSGPPGLHPGELFF	TGTGCCAGCAGCGGACCTCCGGGACTGCATCCCGGGGAGCTGTTTTTT
TRBD1	once	TRBV6-5	TRBJ2-7	CASTGTAFTYEQYF	TGTGCCAGCACAGGGACAGCCTTTACCTACGAGCAGTACTTC
-	-	TRBV3-1/TRBV3-2	TRBJ2-3	CASSQDFGGGLQYF	TGTGCCAGCAGCCAAGATTTTGGCGGGGGCCTGCAGTATTTT
-	once	TRBV18	TRBJ1-1	CASSPPGNMNTEAFF	TGTGCCAGCTCACCACCTGGCAATATGAACACTGAAGCTTTCTTT
-	once	TRBV6-5	TRBJ1-1	CASSPTGNTEAFF	TGTGCCAGCAGTCCTACAGGGAACACTGAAGCTTTCTTT